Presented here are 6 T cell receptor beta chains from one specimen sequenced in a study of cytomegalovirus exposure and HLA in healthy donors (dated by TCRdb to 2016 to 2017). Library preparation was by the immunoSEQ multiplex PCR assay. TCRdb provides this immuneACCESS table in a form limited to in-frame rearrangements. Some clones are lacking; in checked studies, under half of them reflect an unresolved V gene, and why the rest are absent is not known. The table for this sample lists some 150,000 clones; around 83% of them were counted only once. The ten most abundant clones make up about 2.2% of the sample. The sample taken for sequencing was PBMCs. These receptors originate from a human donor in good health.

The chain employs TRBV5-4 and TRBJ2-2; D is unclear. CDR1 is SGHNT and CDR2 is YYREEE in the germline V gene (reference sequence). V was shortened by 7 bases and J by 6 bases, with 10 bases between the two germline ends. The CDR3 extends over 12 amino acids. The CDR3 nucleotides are TGTGCCAGCGGTTTCGGAGCCGGGGAGCTGTTTTTT. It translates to CASGFGAGELFF.

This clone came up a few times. The CDR3 protein is CASSPTGGDTEAFF. The CDR3 DNA reads TGTGCCAGCAGCCCAACAGGGGGCGACACTGAAGCTTTCTTT. V is TRBV5-4 and J is TRBJ1-1; 9 nucleotides match TRBD1. Germline-derived CDR1 and CDR2 are SGHNT and YYREEE (reference sequence). This CDR3 is 14 amino acids long. Trimming took 4 bases from V and 3 from J; bases not matched to a gene: 4.

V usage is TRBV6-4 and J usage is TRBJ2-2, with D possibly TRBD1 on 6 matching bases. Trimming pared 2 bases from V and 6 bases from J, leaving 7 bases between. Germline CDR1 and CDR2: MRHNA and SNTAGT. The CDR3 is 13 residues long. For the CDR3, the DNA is TGTGCCAGCAGTGACGGGGGCCCCGGGGAGCTGTTTTTT. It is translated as CASSDGGPGELFF.

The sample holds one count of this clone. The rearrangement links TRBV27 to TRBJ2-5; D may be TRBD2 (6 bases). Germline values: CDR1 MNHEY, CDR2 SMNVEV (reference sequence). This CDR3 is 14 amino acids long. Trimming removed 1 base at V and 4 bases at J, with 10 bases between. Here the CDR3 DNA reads TGTGCCAGCAGTTTATTGGAGGGTCGAGAGACCCAGTACTTC. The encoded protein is CASSLLEGRETQYF.

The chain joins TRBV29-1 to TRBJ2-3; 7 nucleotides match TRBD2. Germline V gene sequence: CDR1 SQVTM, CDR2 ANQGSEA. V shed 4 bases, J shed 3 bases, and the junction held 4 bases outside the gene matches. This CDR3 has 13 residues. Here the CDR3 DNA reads TGCAGCGTTGTACCTAGCGGTACAGATACGCAGTATTTT. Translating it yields CSVVPSGTDTQYF.

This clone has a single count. The DNA of the CDR3 is TGTGCCAGCAGCTTTGGCAGGGAATGCCAGCCCCAGCATTTT. It codes for CASSFGRECQPQHF. The chain employs TRBV11-3 and TRBJ1-5; TRBD1 is a possible D gene (5 bases). The germline gives CDR1 SGHNT, CDR2 YENEEA. Trimming shortened V by 3 bases and J by 7 bases, and 13 bases separated the two germline ends. The CDR3 spans 14 residues.